This T cell receptor (beta chain) was identified during a study of blood T cell repertoires in COVID-19. Across the whole study: The cDNA or gDNA used as material had been derived from T cells, B-cell-depleted T cells, or PBMCs.

TCRdb keeps only in-frame clones here, not all; method: immunoSEQ multiplex PCR. The repertoire holds roughly 270,000 clones, approximately 80% seen once, with about 5% in the top ten. CDR3 length: 13 amino acids. V was trimmed by 1 base and J by 9 bases, leaving 13 bases between them. The germline gives CDR1 LGHDT, CDR2 YNNKEL (reference sequence). This clone came up once. Individuals in the exposed group had encountered a COVID-19 case within 2 weeks preceding study entry. This clonotype was sampled from a man between 40 and 49 years old who had been exposed to COVID-19. Sequences were obtained from PBMCs or T cells enriched from blood (not recorded which). V usage is TRBV3-1 (or the pseudogene TRBV3-2) and J usage is TRBJ2-7, with unresolved D. In nucleotides, the CDR3 is TGTGCCAGCAGCCAAGGAGAGCCCAACCGGCAGTACTTC. Translating it yields CASSQGEPNRQYF.